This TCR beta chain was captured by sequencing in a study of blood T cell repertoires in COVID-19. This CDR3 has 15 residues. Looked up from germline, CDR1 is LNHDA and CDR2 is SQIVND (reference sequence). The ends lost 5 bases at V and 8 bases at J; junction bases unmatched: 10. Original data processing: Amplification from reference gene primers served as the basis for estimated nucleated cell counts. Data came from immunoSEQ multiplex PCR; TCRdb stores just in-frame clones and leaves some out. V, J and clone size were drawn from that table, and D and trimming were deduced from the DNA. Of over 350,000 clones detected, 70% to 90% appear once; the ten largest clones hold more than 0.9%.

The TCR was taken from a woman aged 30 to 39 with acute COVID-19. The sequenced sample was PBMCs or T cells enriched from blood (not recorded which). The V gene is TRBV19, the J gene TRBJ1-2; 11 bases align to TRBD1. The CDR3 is CASSPERRTGGGYTF. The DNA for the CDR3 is TGTGCCAGTAGTCCCGAGAGAAGGACAGGGGGCGGCTACACCTTC.